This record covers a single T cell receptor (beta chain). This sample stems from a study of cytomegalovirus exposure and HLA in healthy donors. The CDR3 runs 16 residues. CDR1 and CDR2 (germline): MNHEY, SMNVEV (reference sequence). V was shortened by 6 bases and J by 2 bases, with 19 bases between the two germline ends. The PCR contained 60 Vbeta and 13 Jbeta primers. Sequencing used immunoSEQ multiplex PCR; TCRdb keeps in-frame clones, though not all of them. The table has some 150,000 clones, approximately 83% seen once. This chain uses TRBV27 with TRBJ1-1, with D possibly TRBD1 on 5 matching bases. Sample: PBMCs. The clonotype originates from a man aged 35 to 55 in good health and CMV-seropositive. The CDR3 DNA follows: TGTGCCAGCAGGTCGTCCCCTTCAGGGATTAACACTGAAGCTTTCTTT. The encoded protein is CASRSSPSGINTEAFF.